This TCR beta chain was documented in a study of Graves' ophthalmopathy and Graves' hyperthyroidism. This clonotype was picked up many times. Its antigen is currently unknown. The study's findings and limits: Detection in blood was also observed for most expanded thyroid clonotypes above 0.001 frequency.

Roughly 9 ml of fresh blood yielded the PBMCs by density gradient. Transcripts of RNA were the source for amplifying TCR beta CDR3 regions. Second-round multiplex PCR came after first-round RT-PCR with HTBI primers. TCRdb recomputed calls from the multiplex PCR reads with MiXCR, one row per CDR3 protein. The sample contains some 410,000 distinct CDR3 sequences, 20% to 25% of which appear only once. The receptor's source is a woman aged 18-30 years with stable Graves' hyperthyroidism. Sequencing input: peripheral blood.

The CDR3 DNA reads as TGTGCCACCAGCAGGGACATCATAGGGAGCACCGGGGAGCTGTTTTTT. Translating gives CATSRDIIGSTGELFF. The V gene is TRBV15, the J gene TRBJ2-2; D tentatively fits TRBD1 or TRBD2 (5 bases each). V lost 3 bases and J 4 bases, leaving 15 bases between the germline ends. Germline CDR1 is LNHNV and CDR2 is YYDKDF (reference sequence). This CDR3 spans 16 amino acids.